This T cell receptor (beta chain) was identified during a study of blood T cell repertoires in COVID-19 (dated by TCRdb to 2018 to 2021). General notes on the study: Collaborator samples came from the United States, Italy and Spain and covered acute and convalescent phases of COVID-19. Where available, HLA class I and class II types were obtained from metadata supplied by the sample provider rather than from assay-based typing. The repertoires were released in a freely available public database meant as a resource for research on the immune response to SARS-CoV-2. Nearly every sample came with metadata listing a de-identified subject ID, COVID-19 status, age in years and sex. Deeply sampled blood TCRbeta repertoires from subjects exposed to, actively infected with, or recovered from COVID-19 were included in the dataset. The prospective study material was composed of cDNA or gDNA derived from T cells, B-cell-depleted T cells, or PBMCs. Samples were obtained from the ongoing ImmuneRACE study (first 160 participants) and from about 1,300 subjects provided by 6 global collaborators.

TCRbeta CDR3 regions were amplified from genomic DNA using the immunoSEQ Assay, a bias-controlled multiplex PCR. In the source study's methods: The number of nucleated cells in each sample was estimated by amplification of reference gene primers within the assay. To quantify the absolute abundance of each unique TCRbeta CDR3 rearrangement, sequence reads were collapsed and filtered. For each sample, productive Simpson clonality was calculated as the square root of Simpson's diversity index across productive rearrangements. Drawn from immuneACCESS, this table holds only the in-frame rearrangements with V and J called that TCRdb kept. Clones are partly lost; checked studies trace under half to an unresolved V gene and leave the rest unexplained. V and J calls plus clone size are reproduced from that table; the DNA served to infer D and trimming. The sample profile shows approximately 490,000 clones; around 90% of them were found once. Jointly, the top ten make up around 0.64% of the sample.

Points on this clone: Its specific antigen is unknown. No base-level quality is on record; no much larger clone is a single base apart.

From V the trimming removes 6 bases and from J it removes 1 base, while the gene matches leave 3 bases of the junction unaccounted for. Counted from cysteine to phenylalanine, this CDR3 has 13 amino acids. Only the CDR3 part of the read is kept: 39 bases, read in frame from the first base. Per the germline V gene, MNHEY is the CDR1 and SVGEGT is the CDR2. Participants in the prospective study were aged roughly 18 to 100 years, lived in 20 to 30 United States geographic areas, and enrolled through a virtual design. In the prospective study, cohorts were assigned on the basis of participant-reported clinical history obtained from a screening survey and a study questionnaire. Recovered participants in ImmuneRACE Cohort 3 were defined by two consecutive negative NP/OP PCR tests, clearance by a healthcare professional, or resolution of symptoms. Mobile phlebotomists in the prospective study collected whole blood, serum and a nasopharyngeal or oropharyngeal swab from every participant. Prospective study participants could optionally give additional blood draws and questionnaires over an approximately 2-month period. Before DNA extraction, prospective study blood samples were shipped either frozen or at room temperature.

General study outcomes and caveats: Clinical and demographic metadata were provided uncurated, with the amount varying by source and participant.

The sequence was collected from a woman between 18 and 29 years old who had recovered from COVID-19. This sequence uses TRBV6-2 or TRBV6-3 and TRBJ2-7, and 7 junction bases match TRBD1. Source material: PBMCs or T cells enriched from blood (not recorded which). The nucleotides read TGTGCCAGCAGCAAGGGACAGTCCTACGAGCAGTACTTC. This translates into CASSKGQSYEQYF.